This TCR beta chain was retrieved from a study of blood T cell repertoires in COVID-19. Across the study: Samples representing acute and convalescent COVID-19 were sourced from the United States, Italy and Spain.

Germline lookup yields CDR1 LNHDA and CDR2 SQIVND (reference sequence). The CDR3 has 13 residues. Trimming removed 1 base at V and 6 bases at J, with 9 bases between. Generated by immunoSEQ multiplex PCR, the TCRdb table keeps only in-frame clones and is missing some. The table has some 390,000 clones, roughly 90% seen once. The chain joins TRBV19 to TRBJ1-1; D call uncertain. The TCR comes from a middle-aged woman with COVID-19, enrolled during active disease. Sequencing used peripheral blood. The chain's CDR3 is CASSIVARSEAFF. The CDR3 DNA sequence: TGTGCCAGTAGTATAGTGGCTCGCTCTGAAGCTTTCTTT.